One and the same sample provided the 8 T cell receptor beta chains below, sequenced in a study of a mutant IDH1 vaccine in newly diagnosed glioma. Sequenced by immunoSEQ multiplex PCR; TCRdb stores in-frame clones only, minus some. The sample includes tens of thousands of clones, about nine tenths of them seen just once. Time point denoted: week 11, during vaccination. Each vaccine dose was 300 ug of mutant IDH1 20-mer peptide, with topical imiquimod. Their antigens remain unidentified. The sequenced sample was PBMCs, obtained from a glioma patient whose treatment included an IDH1 peptide vaccine. The source is a woman aged 40 to 50 with glioma.

The V gene is TRBV7-9, the J gene TRBJ1-3; D possibly corresponds to TRBD1 (5 bases). Germline V gene sequence: CDR1 SEHNR, CDR2 FQNEAQ (reference sequence). There are 15 residues in the CDR3. The V and J ends lost 4 bases and 4 bases respectively, with 14 bases between them. The CDR3 is CASSSPEGPGNTIYF. CDR3 nucleotides: TGTGCCAGCAGCTCGCCGGAGGGGCCGGGAAACACCATATATTTT.

J is TRBJ2-7 and V is TRBV6-1; D is perhaps TRBD2 (6 bases). Deletions cut 3 bases from V and 3 bases from J, with 15 bases between. Per germline, CDR1 MNHNS and CDR2 SASEGT. The CDR3 sequence is 15 residues long. The CDR3 region is CASSDTRWGDYEQYF. The CDR3 region has the DNA TGTGCCAGCAGTGACACAAGGTGGGGGGACTACGAGCAGTACTTC.

The chain couples TRBV6-1 to TRBJ1-2; D call uncertain. The germline V gene has CDR1 MNHNS and CDR2 SASEGT. This CDR3 is 11 amino acids long. V shed 5 bases and J shed 3 bases, with 4 bases lying between them. DNA of the CDR3: TGTGCCAGCAGTTTTGACTATGGCTACACCTTC. Its protein product is CASSFDYGYTF.

V gene TRBV5-1 combines with J gene TRBJ2-5; D gene uncertain. The CDR3 length is 14 residues. Looked up from germline, CDR1 is SGHRS and CDR2 is YFSETQ. Trimming stripped 8 bases from V and 2 bases from J, with 16 bases between. CDR3 protein: CASSLIADQETQYF. The CDR3 coding sequence is TGCGCCAGTAGCCTAATAGCAGATCAAGAGACCCAGTACTTC.

This clone was counted once. The rearrangement joins TRBV6-5 to TRBJ1-6, with D possibly TRBD1 on 6 matching bases. CDR3 length: 15 amino acids. Germline V gene sequence: CDR1 MNHEY, CDR2 SVGAGI. Trimming cost V 7 bases and J 10 bases, with 20 bases left between them. CDR3 in DNA: TGTGCCAGCAATACGGACAGCCTCCTAGGGTCACCCCTCCACTTT. Amino acid sequence: CASNTDSLLGSPLHF.

The rearrangement links TRBV5-1 to TRBJ2-5, with D perhaps TRBD2 (5 bases). Trimming took 0 bases from V and 5 from J, leaving 17 bases between them. The CDR3 covers 16 residues. CDR1 is SGHRS and CDR2 is YFSETQ in the germline V gene. CDR3 bases: TGCGCCAGCAGCTTGGGAGTTAGCGAGAAGGGCGAGACCCAGTACTTC. Encoded protein: CASSLGVSEKGETQYF. The full variable domain, rest sourced from reference TRBV5-1 and TRBJ2-5, is KAGVTQTPRYLIKTRGQQVTLSCSPISGHRSVSWYQQTPGQGLQFLFEYFSETQRNKGNFPGRFSGRQFSNSRSEMNVSTLELGDSALYLCASSLGVSEKGETQYFGPGTRLLVL.

This clone was observed a single time. The V gene is TRBV5-4, the J gene TRBJ2-5; 8 nucleotides match TRBD2. The J segment lost 1 base and the V segment lost 2 bases, leaving 10 bases of the junction unmatched. The germline CDR1 and CDR2 sequences are SGHNT and YYREEE (reference sequence). CDR3 size: 17 residues. CDR3 sequence (DNA): TGTGCCAGCAGCTTAAGAGGCGGGGGGAAATTCCAAGAGACCCAGTACTTC. Translating gives CASSLRGGGKFQETQYF.

This chain connects TRBV5-1 to TRBJ1-2, with a tentative D call TRBD1 (5 bases). This CDR3 region has 13 residues. Germline V CDR1 and CDR2: SGHRS, YFSETQ. Trimming shortened V by 4 bases and J by 4 bases, and 11 bases separated the two germline ends. CDR3 in DNA: TGCGCCAGCAGCCCTAGTGGGGGCTATGGCTACACCTTC. Translating it yields CASSPSGGYGYTF.